This T cell receptor (beta chain) was observed in a study of regulatory T cells in long-lasting Graves disease (TCRdb year 2021). Notes on the research overall: To count as having persistent Graves' disease, a patient had to have received antithyroid drug treatment for over 5 years with TSH receptor autoantibodies remaining persistently positive. Patients with persistent Graves' disease were compared with patients with newly diagnosed Graves' disease using TCR sequencing and RNA sequencing of peripheral blood. In the clinical cohort, patients with persistent Graves' disease had used antithyroid drugs for an average of about 9.3 years. A total of about 35 samples underwent TCR sequencing: about 13 from persistent and roughly 20 from newly diagnosed Graves' disease patients. The study was conducted in China and was registered as a clinical trial. Overall study outcomes, separate from this receptor: The study examined only peripheral blood because the primary lesion, thyroid tissue, could not be accessed. Lower TCR Shannon entropy and fewer highly expanded clones were observed in persistent Graves' disease patients than in newly diagnosed patients, which suggested clonal expansion. A larger number of public clonotypes was shared among persistent patients (approximately 3,000) than among newly diagnosed patients (roughly 1,000). The authors acknowledged the small sample size as a limitation that may reduce accuracy. Preferential use of TRBV28, TRBJ1-2 and TRBJ2-5 was observed in persistent disease, whereas TRBV20-1 and TRBJ2-1 were favored in newly diagnosed disease. Sequencing and analysis were restricted to the TCR beta chain.

The method behind the library was multiplex PCR. The run used an Illumina HiSeq 4000. iRepertoire HTBI primers and Arm-PCR amplification of CDR3 regions were used to construct TCR beta libraries. PCR products were gel purified before sequencing. The paper's data handling went like this. Gene usage analysis of CDR3 amino acid clonotypes relied on the approximately 62 TRBV and around 14 TRBJ segments identified across samples. COPE and FqMerger were used to merge filtered high-quality paired reads into contigs. Contigs were aligned with BLAST to IMGT TRBV, TRBD and TRBJ reference genes, and CDR3 was defined per IMGT. Any clonotype with a frequency above 0.1% was classified as a highly expanded clone. Repertoire diversity was measured by Shannon entropy, and V-J evenness by the Gini coefficient. A clonotype was considered public if more than one individual shared it. Through fastp at Q25 and MiXCR, TCRdb rebuilt clones from the public reads, retaining in-frame beta chains. Every entry covers one CDR3 protein and lists the most common genes and DNA from its rows. V and J calls and clone size were set by TCRdb, not the authors. This sample gives around 340,000 distinct CDR3 sequences in total; about 20% of them show up just once. Of the sample, roughly 27% falls within the top ten clones.

Per the publication, the time point label means: persistent/refractory GD, antithyroid drugs over 5 years with positive TRAb. For both TCR sequencing and RNA sequencing, RNA was extracted from PBMCs in TRIzol. Graves' disease was diagnosed according to American Thyroid Association guidelines. Recruitment of patients was carried out at an endocrinology department in Xi'an, China. Each patient gave about 10 milliliters of peripheral blood, collected in an EDTA anticoagulant tube. Ficoll Paque Plus density gradient separation was used to isolate PBMCs, and no additional T cell sorting was done. An Agilent 2100 Bioanalyzer and agarose gel were used to check RNA quality, and a NanoDrop 2000 was used to measure RNA concentration. This clonotype was observed a few times. The specificity of this receptor is unknown. No base qualities exist here, and no much larger clone lies one base off it. CDR1 and CDR2 are drawn from the germline V gene (reference sequence): DFQATT, SNEGSKA. The CDR3 numbers 16 residues from cysteine through phenylalanine. The sequence is cut down to CDR3 DNA, 48 bases in frame from base 1. Compared with germline, V lacks 0 bases and J lacks 1 base; bases without a gene match: 7.

The sequence was obtained from a female donor with Graves disease. Sequencing was performed on peripheral blood mononuclear cells (PBMCs), taken when the disease was refractory, from a patient treated with antithyroid drugs. The rearrangement joined TRBV20-1 to TRBJ1-1; TRBD1 lines up with 8 middle nucleotides. Read as DNA, the sequence is TGCAGTGCTAGAGACCGGGGACAGGCCTGGAACACTGAAGCTTTCTTT. It codes for CSARDRGQAWNTEAFF.